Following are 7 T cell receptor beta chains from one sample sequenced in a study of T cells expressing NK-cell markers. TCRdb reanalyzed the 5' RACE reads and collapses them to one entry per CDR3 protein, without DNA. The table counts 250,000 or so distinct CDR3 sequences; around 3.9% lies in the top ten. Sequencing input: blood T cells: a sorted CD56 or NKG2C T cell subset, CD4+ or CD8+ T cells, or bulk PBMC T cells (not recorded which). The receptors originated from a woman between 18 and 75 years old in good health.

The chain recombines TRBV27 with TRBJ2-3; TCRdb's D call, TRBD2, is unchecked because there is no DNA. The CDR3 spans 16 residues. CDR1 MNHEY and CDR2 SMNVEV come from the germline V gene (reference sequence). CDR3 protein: CASSRKASGYTDTQYF.

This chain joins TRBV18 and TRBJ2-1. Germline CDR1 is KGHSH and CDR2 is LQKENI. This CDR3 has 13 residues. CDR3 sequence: CASSPGQASEQFF.

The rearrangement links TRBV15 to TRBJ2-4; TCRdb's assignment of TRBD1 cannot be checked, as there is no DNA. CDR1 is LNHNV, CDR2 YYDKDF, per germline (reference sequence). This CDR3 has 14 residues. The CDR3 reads CATSRGDSQNIQYF.

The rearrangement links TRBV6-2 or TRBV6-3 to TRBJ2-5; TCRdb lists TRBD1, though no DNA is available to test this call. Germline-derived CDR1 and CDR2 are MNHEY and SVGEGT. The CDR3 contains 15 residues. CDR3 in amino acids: CASSYTGGTTGTQYF.

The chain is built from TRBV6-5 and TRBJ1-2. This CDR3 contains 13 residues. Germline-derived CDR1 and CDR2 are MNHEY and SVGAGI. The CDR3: CASSYSADYGYTF.

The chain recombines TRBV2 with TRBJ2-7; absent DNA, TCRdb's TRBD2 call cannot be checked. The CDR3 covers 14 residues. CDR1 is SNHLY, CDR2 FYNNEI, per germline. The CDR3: CASRAAGTVYEQYF.

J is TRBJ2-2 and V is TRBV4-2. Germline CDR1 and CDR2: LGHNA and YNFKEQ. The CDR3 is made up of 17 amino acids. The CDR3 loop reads CASSQDGDSTKTGELFF.